Shown below are 10 T cell receptor beta chains from a single sample sequenced in a study of T cells in women clearing cervical HPV infection. Measured with immunoSEQ multiplex PCR; TCRdb has only the in-frame clones, and not every one. The listing contains 30,000 to 35,000 clones. The specimen was blood buffy coat. The receptor source for this set is a woman aged 18 to 75 with a cervical HPV16 infection that either progressed to CIN3+ or cleared (not recorded which).

In the case of this clone: The read finishes 3 residues shy of the CDR3 end, and the germline J gene is used to complete it. This sequence joins TRBV18 and TRBJ2-5; D gene uncertain. The length of the CDR3 is 12 residues. CDR1 KGHSH and CDR2 LQKENI come from the germline V gene. The V end was cut by 5 bases, the J end by 4 bases, with 8 bases between. CDR3 residues: CASSSSGETQYF. Partial CDR3 DNA: TGTGCCAGCTCAAGTTCGGGAGAGACC.

As regards this clone: The read ends 3 residues shy of where the CDR3 ends; the end is completed using the germline J gene. The chain uses TRBV12-3 or TRBV12-4 and TRBJ1-4; tentative D call: TRBD1 (6 bases). V shed 6 bases and J shed 4 bases, with 15 bases lying between them. The CDR3 has 15 residues. This CDR3 is CASSPNRALNEKLFF. The sequenced CDR3 bases are TGTGCCAGCAGCCCAAACAGGGCCCTTAATGAAAAA.

With regard to this clone: The CDR3 goes on 3 residues after the read ends, and that part is filled in from the germline J gene. The chain employs TRBV20-1 and TRBJ2-7; the match to TRBD1 covers 7 bases. With V trimmed by 5 bases and J by 6 bases, 13 bases remained unmatched. From germline, CDR1 is DFQATT and CDR2 SNEGSKA (reference sequence). CDR3 length: 14 amino acids. Partial CDR3 DNA: TGCAGTGCTCCCGCAGGGGGTCCCCTCAGCGAG. This codes for CSAPAGGPLSE. The full CDR3 reads CSAPAGGPLSEQYF.

Turning to this clone: The DNA ends 3 residues before the CDR3 does, and the rest of the CDR3 is filled in from the germline J gene. This rearrangement joins TRBV6-2 or TRBV6-3 to TRBJ2-7; 12 bases map to TRBD2. There are 16 residues in the CDR3. V lost 4 bases to trimming and J lost 2 bases; unmatched junction nucleotides: 6. From germline, CDR1 is MNHEY and CDR2 SVGEGT. The covered CDR3 bases are TGTGCCAGCAGTTTCCGACTAGCGGGAGTACCCTACGAG. Translated: CASSFRLAGVPYE. From start to end, the CDR3 is CASSFRLAGVPYEQYF.

Regarding this clone: The read comes to an end 3 residues before the CDR3 does, leaving the germline J gene to fill in the end. This chain uses TRBV10-2 with TRBJ2-7, with 9 bases lining up with TRBD1. The J segment lost 5 bases and the V segment lost 2 bases, leaving 10 bases of the junction unmatched. Looked up from germline, CDR1 is WSHSY and CDR2 is SAAADI. The CDR3 spans 16 residues. CDR3 sequence: CASSEDTGDRDNEQYF. Partial CDR3 DNA: TGCGCCAGCAGTGAGGATACTGGGGACAGGGATAACGAG.

A remark on this clone: The read terminates 3 residues ahead of where the CDR3 ends, so the germline J gene completes it. The chain joins TRBV5-1 to TRBJ2-3, with D maybe TRBD1 (5 bases). The length of the CDR3 is 14 residues. Germline CDR1 reads SGHRS; CDR2 reads YFSETQ. V was pared by 0 bases and J by 5 bases, with 10 bases between. The CDR3 DNA, read in part, is TGCGCCAGCAGCTTGGGCCAGGGAAGAGATACG. Protein: CASSLGQGRDT. The entire CDR3 protein reads CASSLGQGRDTQYF.

The CDR3 loop reads CASSKSSGFNEKLFF. The CDR3 DNA, read in part, is TGTGCCAGCAGCAAATCCTCAGGGTTTAATGAAAAA. This chain joins TRBV11-3 and TRBJ1-4; maybe TRBD1 (5 bases). The CDR3 is cut off 3 residues early in the read; its end comes from the germline J gene. The CDR3 totals 15 residues. Germline values: CDR1 SGHNT, CDR2 YENEEA. Trimming pared 5 bases from V and 4 bases from J, leaving 14 bases between.

Worth noting for this clone: The read ends 3 residues shy of where the CDR3 ends; the end is completed using the germline J gene. V and J are TRBV2 and TRBJ2-1, with no clear D. The V gene lost 3 bases and the J gene lost 0 bases, with 15 bases spanning the gap. This CDR3 is 17 amino acids long. CDR1 and CDR2 (germline): SNHLY, FYNNEI. CDR3 bases read: TGTGCCAGCAGTGACCCGCCCGGGTCTCCCTCCTACAATGAG. Its translation: CASSDPPGSPSYNE. In full, the CDR3 is CASSDPPGSPSYNEQFF.

With respect to this clone: The read ends 3 residues early relative to the CDR3; the germline J gene fills the gap. The gene calls are TRBV11-3 and TRBJ2-1, with D uncertain. Germline V gene data show CDR1 as SGHNT and CDR2 as YENEEA. This CDR3 is built from 12 residues. V was trimmed by 3 bases and J by 5 bases, leaving 5 bases between them. CDR3 in amino acids: CASSFFNNEQFF. The part of the CDR3 DNA that was read is TGTGCCAGCAGCTTTTTCAACAATGAG.

With respect to this clone: The observed sequence ends 3 residues before the CDR3 terminus, with the missing tail filled in from the germline J gene. The chain employs TRBV28 and TRBJ2-7, with TRBD2 identical over 7 bases. The germline V gene encodes CDR1 MDHEN and CDR2 SYDVKM. With V trimmed by 6 bases and J by 5 bases, 19 bases remained unmatched. The CDR3 is 17 residues long. The part of the CDR3 DNA that was read is TGTGCCAGCAGAGTCACGGCAGGTGGCGGGAGCAAGAACGAG. It yields the protein CASRVTAGGGSKNE. The complete CDR3 reads CASRVTAGGGSKNEQYF.